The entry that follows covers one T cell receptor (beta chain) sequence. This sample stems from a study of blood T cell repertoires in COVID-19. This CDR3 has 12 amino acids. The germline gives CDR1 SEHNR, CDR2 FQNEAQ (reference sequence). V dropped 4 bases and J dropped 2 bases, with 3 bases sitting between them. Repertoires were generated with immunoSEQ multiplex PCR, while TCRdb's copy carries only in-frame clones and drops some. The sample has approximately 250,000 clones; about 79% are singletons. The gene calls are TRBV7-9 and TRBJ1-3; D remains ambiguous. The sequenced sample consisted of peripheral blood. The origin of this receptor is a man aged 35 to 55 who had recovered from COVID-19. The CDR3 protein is CASSSAGNTIYF. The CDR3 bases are TGTGCCAGCAGCTCTGCTGGAAACACCATATATTTT.